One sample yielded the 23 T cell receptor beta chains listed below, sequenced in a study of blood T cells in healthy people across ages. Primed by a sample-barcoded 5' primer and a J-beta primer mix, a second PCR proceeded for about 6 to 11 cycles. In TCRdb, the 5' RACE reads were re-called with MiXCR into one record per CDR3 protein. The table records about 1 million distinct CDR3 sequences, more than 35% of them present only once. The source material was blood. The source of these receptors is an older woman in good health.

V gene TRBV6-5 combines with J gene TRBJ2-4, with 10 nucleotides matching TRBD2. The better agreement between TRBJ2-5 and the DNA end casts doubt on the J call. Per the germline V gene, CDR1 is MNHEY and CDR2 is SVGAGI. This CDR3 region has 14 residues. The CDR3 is CASSYLAGEETQYF. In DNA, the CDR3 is TGTGCCAGCAGCTACCTAGCGGGGGAAGAGACCCAGTACTTC.

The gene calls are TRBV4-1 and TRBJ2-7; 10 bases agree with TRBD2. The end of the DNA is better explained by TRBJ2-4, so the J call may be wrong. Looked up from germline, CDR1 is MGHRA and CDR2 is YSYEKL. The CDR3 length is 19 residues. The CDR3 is CASSQAEVGASGSWYIQYF. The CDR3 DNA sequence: TGCGCCAGCAGCCAAGCTGAGGTAGGGGCTAGCGGGAGTTGGTACATTCAGTACTTC.

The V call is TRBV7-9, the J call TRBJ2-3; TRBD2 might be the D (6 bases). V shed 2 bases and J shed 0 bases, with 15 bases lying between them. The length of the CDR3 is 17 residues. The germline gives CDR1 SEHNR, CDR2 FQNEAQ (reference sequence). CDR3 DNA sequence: TGTGCCAGCAGCTTATCGGCGGGACGAGCGAGCACAGATACGCAGTATTTT. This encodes CASSLSAGRASTDTQYF.

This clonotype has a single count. The CDR3 spells CASSRDRRSDTQYF. CDR3 in DNA: TGCGCCAGCAGCCGGGACAGACGGTCAGATACGCAGTATTTT. This chain connects TRBV5-1 to TRBJ2-3, with 7 bases matching TRBD1. This CDR3 has 14 residues. Germline V gene lookup returns CDR1 SGHRS and CDR2 YFSETQ. Trimming at V came to 4 bases and at J to 4 bases, leaving 6 bases not matched to a gene.

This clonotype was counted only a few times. In nucleotides, the CDR3 is TGCAGCGTTGTGGACCCCGGCAATGGCTACACCTTC. Residues: CSVVDPGNGYTF. The chain carries TRBV29-1 and TRBJ1-2; D gene uncertain. V gave up 4 bases and J gave up 6 bases, with 12 bases separating them. Looked up from germline, CDR1 is SQVTM and CDR2 is ANQGSEA. The CDR3 covers 12 residues.

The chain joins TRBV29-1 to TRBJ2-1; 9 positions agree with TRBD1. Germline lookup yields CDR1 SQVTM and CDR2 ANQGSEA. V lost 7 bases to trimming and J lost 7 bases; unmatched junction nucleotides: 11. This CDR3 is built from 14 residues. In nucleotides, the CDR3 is TGCAGCGCCATGGCCGGGACAGGGAGTAATGAGCAGTTCTTC. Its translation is CSAMAGTGSNEQFF.

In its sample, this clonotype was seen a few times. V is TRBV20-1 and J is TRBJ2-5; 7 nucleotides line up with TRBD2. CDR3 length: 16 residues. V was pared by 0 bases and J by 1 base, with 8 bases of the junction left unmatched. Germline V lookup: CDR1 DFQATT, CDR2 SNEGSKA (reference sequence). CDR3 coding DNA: TGCAGTGCTAGAGAAGGTTGGGACTACCTCCAAGAGACCCAGTACTTC. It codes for CSAREGWDYLQETQYF.

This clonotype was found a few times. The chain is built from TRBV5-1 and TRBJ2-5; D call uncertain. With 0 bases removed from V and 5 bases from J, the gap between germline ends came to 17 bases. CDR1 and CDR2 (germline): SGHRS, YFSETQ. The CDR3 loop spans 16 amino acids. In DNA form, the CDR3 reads TGCGCCAGCAGCTTGGAGGGCCCCGTCGGGTCGGAGACCCAGTACTTC. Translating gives CASSLEGPVGSETQYF.

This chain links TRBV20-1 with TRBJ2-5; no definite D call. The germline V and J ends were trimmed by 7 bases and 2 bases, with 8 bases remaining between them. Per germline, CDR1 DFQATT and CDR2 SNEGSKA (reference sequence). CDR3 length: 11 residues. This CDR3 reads CSVLIQETQYF. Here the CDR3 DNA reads TGCAGTGTGCTAATTCAAGAGACCCAGTACTTC.

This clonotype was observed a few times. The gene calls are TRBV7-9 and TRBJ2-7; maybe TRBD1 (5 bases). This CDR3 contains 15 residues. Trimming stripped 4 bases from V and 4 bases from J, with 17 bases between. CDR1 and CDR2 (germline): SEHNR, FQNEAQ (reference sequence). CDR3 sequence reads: CASSSTGQEWYEQYF. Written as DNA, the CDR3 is TGTGCCAGCAGCTCCACAGGCCAGGAGTGGTACGAGCAGTACTTC. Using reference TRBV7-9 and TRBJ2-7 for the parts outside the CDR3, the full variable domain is DTGVSQNPRHKITKRGQNVTFRCDPISEHNRLYWYRQTLGQGPEFLTYFQNEAQLEKSRLLSDRFSAERPKGSFSTLEIQRTEQGDSAMYLCASSSTGQEWYEQYFGPGTRLTVT.

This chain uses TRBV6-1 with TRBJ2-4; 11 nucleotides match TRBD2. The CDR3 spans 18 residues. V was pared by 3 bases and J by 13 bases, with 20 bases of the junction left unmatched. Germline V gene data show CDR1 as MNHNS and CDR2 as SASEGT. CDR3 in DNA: TGTGCCAGCAGTGATAGTCGGACTAGCGGGCCGCGCTCCTACGGGCAGTACTTC. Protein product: CASSDSRTSGPRSYGQYF.

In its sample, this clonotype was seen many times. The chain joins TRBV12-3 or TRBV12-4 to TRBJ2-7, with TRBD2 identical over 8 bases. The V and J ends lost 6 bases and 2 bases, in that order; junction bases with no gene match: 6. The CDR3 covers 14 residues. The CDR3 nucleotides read TGTGCCAGCAGGGAACGGGAGGGACCCTACGAGCAGTACTTC. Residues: CASREREGPYEQYF.

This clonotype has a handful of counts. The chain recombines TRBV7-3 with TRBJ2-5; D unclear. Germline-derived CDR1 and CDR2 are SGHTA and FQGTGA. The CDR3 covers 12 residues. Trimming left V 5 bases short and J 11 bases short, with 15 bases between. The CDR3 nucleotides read TGTGCCAGCAGCATAAGCCTCAATGAGCAGTACTTC. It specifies CASSISLNEQYF.

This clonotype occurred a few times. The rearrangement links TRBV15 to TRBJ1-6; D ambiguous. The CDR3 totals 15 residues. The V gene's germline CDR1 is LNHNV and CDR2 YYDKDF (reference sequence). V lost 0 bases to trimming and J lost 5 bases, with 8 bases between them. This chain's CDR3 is CATSRDRPHNSPLHF. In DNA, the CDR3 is TGTGCCACCAGCAGAGATCGTCCCCATAATTCACCCCTCCACTTT. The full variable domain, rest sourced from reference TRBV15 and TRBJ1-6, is DAMVIQNPRYQVTQFGKPVTLSCSQTLNHNVMYWYQQKSSQAPKLLFHYYDKDFNNEADTPDNFQSRRPNTSFCFLDIRSPGLGDTAMYLCATSRDRPHNSPLHFGNGTRLTVT.

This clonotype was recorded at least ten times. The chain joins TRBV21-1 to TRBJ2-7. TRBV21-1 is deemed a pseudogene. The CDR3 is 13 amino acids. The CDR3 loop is CASSKNPTREQYF. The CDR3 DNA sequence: TGTGCCAGCAGCAAAAACCCTACTCGGGAGCAGTACTTC.

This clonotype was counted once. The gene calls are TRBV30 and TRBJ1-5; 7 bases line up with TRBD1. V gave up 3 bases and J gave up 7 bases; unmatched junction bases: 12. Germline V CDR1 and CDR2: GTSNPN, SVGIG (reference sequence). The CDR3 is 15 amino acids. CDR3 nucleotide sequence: TGTGCCTGGAGGGCCACAAACAGGGGAACCCAGCCCCAGCATTTT. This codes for CAWRATNRGTQPQHF.

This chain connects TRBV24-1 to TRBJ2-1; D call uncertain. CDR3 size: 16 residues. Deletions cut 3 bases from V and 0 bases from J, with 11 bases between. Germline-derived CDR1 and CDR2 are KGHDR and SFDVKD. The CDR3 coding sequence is TGTGCCACCAGTGATCCCTCGGAAGCCTCCTACAATGAGCAGTTCTTC. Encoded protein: CATSDPSEASYNEQFF.

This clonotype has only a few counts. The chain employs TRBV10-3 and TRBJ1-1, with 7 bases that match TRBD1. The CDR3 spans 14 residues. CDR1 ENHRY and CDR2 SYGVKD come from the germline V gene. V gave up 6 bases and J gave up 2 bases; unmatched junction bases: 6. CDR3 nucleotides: TGTGCCATCAGGACGGGACAGTTTAACACTGAAGCTTTCTTT. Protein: CAIRTGQFNTEAFF.

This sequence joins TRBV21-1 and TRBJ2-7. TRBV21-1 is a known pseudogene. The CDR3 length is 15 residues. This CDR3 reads CASSKENMDSYEQYF. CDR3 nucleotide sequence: TGTGCCAGCAGCAAGGAGAACATGGACTCCTACGAGCAGTACTTC.

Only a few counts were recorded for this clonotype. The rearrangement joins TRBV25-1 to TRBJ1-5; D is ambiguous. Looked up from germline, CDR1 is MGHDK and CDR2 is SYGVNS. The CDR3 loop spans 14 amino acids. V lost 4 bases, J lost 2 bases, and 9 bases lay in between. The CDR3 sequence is CASSGTAGNQPQHF. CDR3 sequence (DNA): TGTGCCAGCAGTGGGACTGCTGGCAATCAGCCCCAGCATTTT.

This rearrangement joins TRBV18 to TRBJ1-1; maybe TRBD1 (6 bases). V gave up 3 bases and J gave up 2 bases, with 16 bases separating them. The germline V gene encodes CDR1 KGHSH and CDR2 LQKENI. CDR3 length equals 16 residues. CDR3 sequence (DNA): TGTGCCAGCTCACCCGAGACCTTGGGACAAAACACTGAAGCTTTCTTT. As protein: CASSPETLGQNTEAFF. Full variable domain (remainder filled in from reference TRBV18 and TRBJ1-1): NAGVMQNPRHLVRRRGQEARLRCSPMKGHSHVYWYRQLPEEGLKFMVYLQKENIIDESGMPKERFSAEFPKEGPSILRIQQVVRGDSAAYFCASSPETLGQNTEAFFGQGTRLTVV.

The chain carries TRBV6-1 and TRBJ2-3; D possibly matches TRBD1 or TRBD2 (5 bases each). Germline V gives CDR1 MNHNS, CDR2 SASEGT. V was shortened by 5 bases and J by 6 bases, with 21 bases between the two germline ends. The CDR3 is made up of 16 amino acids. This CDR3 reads CASSSPPGMGRDTQYF. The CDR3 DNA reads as TGTGCCAGCAGTTCCCCTCCGGGAATGGGGCGGGATACGCAGTATTTT.

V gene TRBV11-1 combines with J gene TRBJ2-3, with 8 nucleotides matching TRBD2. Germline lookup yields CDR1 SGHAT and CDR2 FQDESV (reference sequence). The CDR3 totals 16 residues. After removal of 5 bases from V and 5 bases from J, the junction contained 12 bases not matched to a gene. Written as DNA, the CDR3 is TGTGCCAGCAGCACTACGAGCGGGAGCCTACGAGATACGCAGTATTTT. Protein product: CASSTTSGSLRDTQYF. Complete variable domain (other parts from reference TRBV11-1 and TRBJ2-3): EAEVAQSPRYKITEKSQAVAFWCDPISGHATLYWYRQILGQGPELLVQFQDESVVDDSQLPKDRFSAERLKGVDSTLKIQPAELGDSAMYLCASSTTSGSLRDTQYFGPGTRLTVL.